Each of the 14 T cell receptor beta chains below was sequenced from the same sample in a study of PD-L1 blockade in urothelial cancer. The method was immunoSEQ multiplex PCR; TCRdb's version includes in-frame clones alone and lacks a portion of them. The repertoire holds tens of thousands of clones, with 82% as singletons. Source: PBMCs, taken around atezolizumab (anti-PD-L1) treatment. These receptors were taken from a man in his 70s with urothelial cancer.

The CDR3 DNA reads as TGTGCCAGCAGTGAAGACTGGGGGACAGATAGCAATCAGCCCCAGCATTTT. This gives the protein CASSEDWGTDSNQPQHF. V and J are TRBV6-1 and TRBJ1-5; TRBD1 aligns across 7 bases. The CDR3 is made up of 17 amino acids. Germline V gene data show CDR1 as MNHNS and CDR2 as SASEGT. The V gene end was trimmed by 1 base and the J gene end by 0 bases; junction bases not matched to a gene: 6.

The CDR3 sequence is CATPRGTEAFF. The DNA of the CDR3 is TGCGCCACACCGCGGGGGACTGAAGCTTTCTTT. V gene TRBV5-1 combines with J gene TRBJ1-1; D may be TRBD1 (5 bases). Germline CDR1 reads SGHRS; CDR2 reads YFSETQ. CDR3 length equals 11 residues. V dropped 9 bases and J dropped 5 bases, with 11 bases sitting between them.

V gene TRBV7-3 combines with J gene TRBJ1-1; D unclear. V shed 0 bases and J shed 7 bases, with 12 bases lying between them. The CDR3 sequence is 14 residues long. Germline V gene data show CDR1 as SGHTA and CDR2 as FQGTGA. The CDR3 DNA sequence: TGTGCCAGCAGCTTAACCCCCGGGAGGGATGAAGCTTTCTTT. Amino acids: CASSLTPGRDEAFF.

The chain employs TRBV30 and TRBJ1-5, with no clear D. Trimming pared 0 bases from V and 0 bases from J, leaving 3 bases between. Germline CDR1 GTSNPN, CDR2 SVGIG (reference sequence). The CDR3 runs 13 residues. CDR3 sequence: CAWSVASNQPQHF. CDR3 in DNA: TGTGCCTGGAGTGTAGCTAGCAATCAGCCCCAGCATTTT.

This CDR3 is CASSMSLILAKSSYNEQFF. The CDR3 coding sequence is TGTGCCAGTAGTATGTCCCTAATTCTAGCGAAGAGCTCCTACAATGAGCAGTTCTTC. J is TRBJ2-1 and V is TRBV19; weak D call: TRBD2 (6 bases). Between the trimmed V and J ends, which lost 3 bases and 0 bases, there was a span of 21 bases. The V gene's germline CDR1 is LNHDA and CDR2 SQIVND (reference sequence). The CDR3 loop spans 19 amino acids.

CDR3 amino acids: CASSTRRGEKLFF. The CDR3, as DNA: TGTGCCAGCAGCACCCGACGGGGTGAAAAACTGTTTTTT. The V call is TRBV7-2, the J call TRBJ1-4; D is undetermined. The CDR3 loop spans 13 amino acids. Looked up from germline, CDR1 is SGHTA and CDR2 is FQGNSA. V lost 5 bases and J lost 7, with 11 bases in between.

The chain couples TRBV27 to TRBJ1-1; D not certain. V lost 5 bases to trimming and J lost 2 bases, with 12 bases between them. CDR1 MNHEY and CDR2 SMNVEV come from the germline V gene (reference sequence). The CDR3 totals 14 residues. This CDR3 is CASSAEHYNTEAFF. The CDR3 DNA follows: TGTGCCAGCAGTGCCGAACACTACAACACTGAAGCTTTCTTT.

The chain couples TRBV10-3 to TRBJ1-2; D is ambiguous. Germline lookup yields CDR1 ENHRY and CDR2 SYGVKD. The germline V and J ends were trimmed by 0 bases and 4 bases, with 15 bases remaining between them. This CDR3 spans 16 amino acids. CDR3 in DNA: TGTGCCATCAGTGAGTCAGTAGCGGGTACGGGCTATGGCTACACCTTC. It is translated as CAISESVAGTGYGYTF.

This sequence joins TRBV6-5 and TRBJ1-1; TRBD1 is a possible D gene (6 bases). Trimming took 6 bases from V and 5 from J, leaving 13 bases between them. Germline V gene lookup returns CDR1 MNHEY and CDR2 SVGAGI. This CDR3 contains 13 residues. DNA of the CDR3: TGTGCCAGCAGGGAGTTAAGGGGGACTGAAGCTTTCTTT. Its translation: CASRELRGTEAFF.

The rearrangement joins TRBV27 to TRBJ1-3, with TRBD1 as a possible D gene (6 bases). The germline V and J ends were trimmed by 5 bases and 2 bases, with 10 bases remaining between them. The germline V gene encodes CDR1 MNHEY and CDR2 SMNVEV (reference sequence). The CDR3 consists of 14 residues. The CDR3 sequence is CASSLQGTGNTIYF. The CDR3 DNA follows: TGTGCCAGCAGTCTACAGGGAACTGGAAACACCATATATTTT.

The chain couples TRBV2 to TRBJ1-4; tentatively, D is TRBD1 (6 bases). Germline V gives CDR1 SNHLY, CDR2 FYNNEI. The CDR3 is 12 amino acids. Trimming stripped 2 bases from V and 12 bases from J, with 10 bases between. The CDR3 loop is CASSESGGELFF. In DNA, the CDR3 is TGTGCCAGCAGTGAATCGGGGGGCGAACTGTTTTTT.

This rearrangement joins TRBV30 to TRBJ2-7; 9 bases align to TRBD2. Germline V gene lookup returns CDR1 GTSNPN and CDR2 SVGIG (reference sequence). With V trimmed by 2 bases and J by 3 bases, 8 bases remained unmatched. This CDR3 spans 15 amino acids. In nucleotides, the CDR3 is TGTGCCTGGAGTTCTGGTCTAGCGGGAATCTACGAGCAGTACTTC. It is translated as CAWSSGLAGIYEQYF. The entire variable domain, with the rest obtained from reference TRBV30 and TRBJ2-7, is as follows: SQTIHQWPATLVQPVGSPLSLECTVEGTSNPNLYWYRQAAGRGLQLLFYSVGIGQISSEVPQNLSASRPQDRQFILSSKKLLLSDSGFYLCAWSSGLAGIYEQYFGPGTRLTVT.

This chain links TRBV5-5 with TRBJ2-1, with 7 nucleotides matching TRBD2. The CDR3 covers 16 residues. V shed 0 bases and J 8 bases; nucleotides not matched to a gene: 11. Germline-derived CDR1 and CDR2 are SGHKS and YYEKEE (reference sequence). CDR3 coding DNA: TGTGCCAGCAGCTTGGAGGGTTCGGGGGGTCGCGATGAGCAGTTCTTC. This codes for CASSLEGSGGRDEQFF.

CDR3 nucleotides: TGTGCCAGCAGCTTAGCTGCTAGCGGGACTACCCCGACCTACAATGAGCAGTTCTTC. Residues: CASSLAASGTTPTYNEQFF. The chain employs TRBV7-2 and TRBJ2-1; 9 nucleotides match TRBD2. Germline lookup yields CDR1 SGHTA and CDR2 FQGNSA. Germline trimming cut 0 bases from V and 2 bases from J; bases unmatched to any gene: 11. The CDR3 contains 19 residues.